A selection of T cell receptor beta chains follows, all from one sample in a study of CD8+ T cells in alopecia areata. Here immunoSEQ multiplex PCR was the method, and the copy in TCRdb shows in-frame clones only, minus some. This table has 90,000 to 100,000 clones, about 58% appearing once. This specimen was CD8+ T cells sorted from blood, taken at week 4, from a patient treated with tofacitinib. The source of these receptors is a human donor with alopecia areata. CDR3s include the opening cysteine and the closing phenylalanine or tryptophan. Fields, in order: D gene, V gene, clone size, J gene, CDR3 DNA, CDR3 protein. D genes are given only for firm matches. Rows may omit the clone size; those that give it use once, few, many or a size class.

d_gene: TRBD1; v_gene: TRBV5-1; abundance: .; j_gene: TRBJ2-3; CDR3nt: TGCGCCAGCAGCAAACAAACAGGGGGCAACACAGATACGCAGTATTTT; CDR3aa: CASSKQTGGNTDTQYF
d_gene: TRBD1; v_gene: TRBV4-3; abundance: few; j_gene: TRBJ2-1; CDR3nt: TGCGCCAGCAGCTTGCCCAGGGGGCTTGGTAATGAGCAGTTCTTC; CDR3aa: CASSLPRGLGNEQFF
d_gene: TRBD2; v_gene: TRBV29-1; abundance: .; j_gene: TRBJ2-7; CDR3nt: TGCAGCGTTGGTCCGGGAGGCGACTACGAGCAGTACTTC; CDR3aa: CSVGPGGDYEQYF
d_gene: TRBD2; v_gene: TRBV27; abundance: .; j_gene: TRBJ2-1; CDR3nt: TGTGCCAGCAGTTTTTGGCTAGCGGGAGTCTCCTACAATGAGCAGTTCTTC; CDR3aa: CASSFWLAGVSYNEQFF
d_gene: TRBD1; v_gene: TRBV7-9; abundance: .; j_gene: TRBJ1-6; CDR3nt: TGTGCCAGCAGCATCGGACAGGGAGGCTCACCCCTCCACTTT; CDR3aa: CASSIGQGGSPLHF
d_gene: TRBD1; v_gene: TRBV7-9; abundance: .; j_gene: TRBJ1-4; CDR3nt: TGTGCCAGCAGCTCGGGACAGGGAGGGGAAAAACTGTTTTTT; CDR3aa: CASSSGQGGEKLFF
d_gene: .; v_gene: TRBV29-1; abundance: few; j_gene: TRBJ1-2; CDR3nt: TGCAGCGGACTTGACCCTGAACAGGGCATATTCGGAGGCTACACCTTC; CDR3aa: CSGLDPEQGIFGGYTF
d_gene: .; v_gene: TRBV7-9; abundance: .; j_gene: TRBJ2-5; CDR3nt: TGTGCCAGCAGCTCGCCGGGACCGCACCAAGAGACCCAGTACTTC; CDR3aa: CASSSPGPHQETQYF
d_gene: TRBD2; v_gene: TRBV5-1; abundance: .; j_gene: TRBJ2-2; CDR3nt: TGCGCCAGCAGCTCGGGGACTAGCGGGAACACCGGGGAGCTGTTTTTT; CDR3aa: CASSSGTSGNTGELFF
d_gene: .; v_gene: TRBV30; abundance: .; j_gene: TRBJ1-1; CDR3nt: TGTGCCTGGACCCGGGGCACAAACACTGAAGCTTTCTTT; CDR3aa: CAWTRGTNTEAFF
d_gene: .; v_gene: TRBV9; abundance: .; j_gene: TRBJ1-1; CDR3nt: TGTGCCAGCAGCCTCGGGGTTGGGGGCACTGAAGCTTTCTTT; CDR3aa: CASSLGVGGTEAFF
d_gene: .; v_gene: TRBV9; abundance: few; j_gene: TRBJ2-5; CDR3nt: TGTGCCAGCAGCGTAGACGGCGGGGACACCCAGTACTTC; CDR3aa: CASSVDGGDTQYF
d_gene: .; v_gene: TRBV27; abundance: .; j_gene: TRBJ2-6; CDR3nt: TGTGCCAGCAGTTCAATCGGGACTGGAGGGTCTGGGGCCAACGTCCTGACTTTC; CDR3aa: CASSSIGTGGSGANVLTF
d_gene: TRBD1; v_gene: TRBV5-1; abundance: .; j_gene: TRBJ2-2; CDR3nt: TGCGCCAGCAGCCCGGGACAGCCCTCCGGGGAGCTGTTTTTT; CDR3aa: CASSPGQPSGELFF
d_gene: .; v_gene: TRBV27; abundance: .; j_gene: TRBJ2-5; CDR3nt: TGTGCCAGCAGTACCCTCCTGAGGGAGACCCAGTACTTC; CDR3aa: CASSTLLRETQYF
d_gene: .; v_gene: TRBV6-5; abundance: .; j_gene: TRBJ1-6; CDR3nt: TGTGCCAGCAGGCTGACGGGAGGTAATTCACCCCTCCACTTT; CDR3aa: CASRLTGGNSPLHF
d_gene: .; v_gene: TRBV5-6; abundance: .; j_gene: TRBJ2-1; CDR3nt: TGTGCCAGCAGCCCGGGAGTAGCCCCCTCGGGGTCCTACAATGAGCAGTTCTTC; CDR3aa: CASSPGVAPSGSYNEQFF
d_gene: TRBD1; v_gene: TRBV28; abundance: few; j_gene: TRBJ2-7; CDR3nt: TGTGCCAGCAGTCAACAGGGGTACGAGCAGTACTTC; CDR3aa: CASSQQGYEQYF
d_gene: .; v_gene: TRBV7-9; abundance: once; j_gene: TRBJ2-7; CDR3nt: TGTGCCAGCAGCTTTCCTAGGGCCAATGCCCACGAGCAGTACTTC; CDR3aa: CASSFPRANAHEQYF
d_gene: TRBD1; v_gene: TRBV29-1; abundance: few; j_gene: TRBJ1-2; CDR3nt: TGCAGCGTACTGGACAGGGGTAACTATGGCTACACCTTC; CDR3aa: CSVLDRGNYGYTF
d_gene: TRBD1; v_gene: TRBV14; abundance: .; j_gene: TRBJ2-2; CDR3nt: TGTGCCAGCAGCCCGATGGACAGGGGGGACACCGGGGAGCTGTTTTTT; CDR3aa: CASSPMDRGDTGELFF
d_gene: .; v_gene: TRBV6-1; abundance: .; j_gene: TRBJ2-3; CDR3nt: TGTGCCAGCAGCCCCGGGACGCTAAGCACAGATACGCAGTATTTT; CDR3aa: CASSPGTLSTDTQYF
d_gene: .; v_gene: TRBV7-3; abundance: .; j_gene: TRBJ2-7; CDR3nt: TGTGCCAGTAAAAAGGGGCCGGGGGGCCTCTACGAGCAGTACTTC; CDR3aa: CASKKGPGGLYEQYF
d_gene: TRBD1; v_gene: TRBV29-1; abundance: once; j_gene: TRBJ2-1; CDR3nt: TGCAGCGTTCTGTGGGCGACAGGGGTCAATGAGCAGTTCTTC; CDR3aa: CSVLWATGVNEQFF
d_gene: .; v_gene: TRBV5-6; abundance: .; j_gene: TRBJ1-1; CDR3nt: TGTGCCAGCAGCTTGGAAGCACGACAGGAGAAGAACACTGAAGCTTTCTTT; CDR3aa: CASSLEARQEKNTEAFF
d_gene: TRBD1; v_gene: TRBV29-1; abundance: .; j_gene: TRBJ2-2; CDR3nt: TGCAGCGTTGGGACAGGGGGTTTGACCGGGGAGCTGTTTTTT; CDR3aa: CSVGTGGLTGELFF
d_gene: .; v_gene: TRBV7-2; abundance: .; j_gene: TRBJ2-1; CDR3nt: TGTGCCAGCAGCTTAGGGGGGACTGAGCAGTTCTTC; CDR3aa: CASSLGGTEQFF
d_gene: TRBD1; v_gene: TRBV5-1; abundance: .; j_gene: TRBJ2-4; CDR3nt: TGCGCCAGCAGCTTGACAGGGGGCCTCCAAAACATTCAGTACTTC; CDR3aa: CASSLTGGLQNIQYF
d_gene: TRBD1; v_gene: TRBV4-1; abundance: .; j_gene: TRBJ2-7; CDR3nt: TGCGCCAGCAGCCCGCCCGGACAGGGAGCAACCTACGAGCAGTACTTC; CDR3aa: CASSPPGQGATYEQYF
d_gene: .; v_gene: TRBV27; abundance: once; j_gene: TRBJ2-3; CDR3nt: TGTGCCAGCAGTTTATCGCTGACACCCACAGATACGCAGTATTTT; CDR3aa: CASSLSLTPTDTQYF
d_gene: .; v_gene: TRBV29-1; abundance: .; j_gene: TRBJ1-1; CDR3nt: TGCAGCGTTGAAGCGATCACTGAAGCTTTCTTT; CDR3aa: CSVEAITEAFF
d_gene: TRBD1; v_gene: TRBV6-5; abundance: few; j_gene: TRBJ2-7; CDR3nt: TGTGCCAGCAGTTACTTAGGACAGGGCTACGAGCAGTACTTC; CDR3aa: CASSYLGQGYEQYF
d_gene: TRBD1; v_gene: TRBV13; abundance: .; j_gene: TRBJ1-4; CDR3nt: TGTGCCAGCACCCCCGGCGCGGACAGGGGTGAAAAACTGTTTTTT; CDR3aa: CASTPGADRGEKLFF
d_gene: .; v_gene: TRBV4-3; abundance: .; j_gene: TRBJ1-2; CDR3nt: TGCGCCAGCAGCCAAGATCGGTGGACGGATAACTATGGCTACACCTTC; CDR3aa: CASSQDRWTDNYGYTF
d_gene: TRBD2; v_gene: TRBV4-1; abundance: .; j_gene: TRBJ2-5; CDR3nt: TGCGCCAGCAGCCCTAATGAGGGAGGGCCCGTGAAGACCCAGTACTTC; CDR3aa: CASSPNEGGPVKTQYF